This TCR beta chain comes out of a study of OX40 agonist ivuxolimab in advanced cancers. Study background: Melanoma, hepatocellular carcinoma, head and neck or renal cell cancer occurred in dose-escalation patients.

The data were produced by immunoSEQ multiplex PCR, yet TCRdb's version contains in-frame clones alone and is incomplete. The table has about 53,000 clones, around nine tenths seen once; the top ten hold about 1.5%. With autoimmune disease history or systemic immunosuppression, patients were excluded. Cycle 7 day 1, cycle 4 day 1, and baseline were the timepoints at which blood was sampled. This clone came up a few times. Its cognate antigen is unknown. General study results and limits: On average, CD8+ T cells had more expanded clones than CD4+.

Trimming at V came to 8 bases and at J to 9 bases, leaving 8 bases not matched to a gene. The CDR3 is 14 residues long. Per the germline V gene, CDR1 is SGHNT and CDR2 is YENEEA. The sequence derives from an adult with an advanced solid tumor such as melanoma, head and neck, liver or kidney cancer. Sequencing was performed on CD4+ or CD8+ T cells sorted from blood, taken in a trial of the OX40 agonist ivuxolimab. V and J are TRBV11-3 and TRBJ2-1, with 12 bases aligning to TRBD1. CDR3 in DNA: TGTGCCAGCCGGCCGGGACAGGGGGCCGGTGAGCAGTTCTTC. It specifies CASRPGQGAGEQFF.